These 4 T cell receptor beta chains came from one sample sequenced in a study of cytomegalovirus exposure and HLA in healthy donors. The primer mix had 60 Vbeta and 13 Jbeta primers. Assay: immunoSEQ multiplex PCR; the TCRdb copy retains only in-frame clones and omits some. The repertoire holds around 140,000 clones, with over 75% as singletons. Sequencing used PBMCs. The receptors originated from a young woman in good health and CMV-seronegative.

J is TRBJ1-5 and V is TRBV21-1; TRBD1 is the table's D call, not checked against the DNA. TRBV21-1 is classified as a pseudogene. This CDR3 region has 16 residues. CDR3 amino acids: CASSQGTVRSNQPQHF. The CDR3 coding sequence is TGTGCCAGCAGCCAGGGGACAGTAAGGAGCAATCAGCCCCAGCATTTT.

The chain joins TRBV30 to TRBJ2-1; D is possibly TRBD1 (7 bases). Germline CDR1 GTSNPN, CDR2 SVGIG (reference sequence). The CDR3 covers 15 residues. V lost 5 bases, J lost 4 bases, and 18 bases lay in between. The CDR3 here is CAWGLPGGPYNEQFF. The CDR3, as DNA: TGTGCCTGGGGGCTCCCAGGGGGGCCTTACAATGAGCAGTTCTTC.

The rearrangement links TRBV6-1 to TRBJ1-5; no definite D call. The germline V and J ends were trimmed by 5 bases and 5 bases, with 16 bases remaining between them. CDR1 is MNHNS, CDR2 SASEGT, per germline. The CDR3 is 15 residues long. CDR3 DNA: TGTGCCAGCAGTCAGGCTACCGGCGTCTATCAGCCCCAGCATTTT. Residues: CASSQATGVYQPQHF.

This clone was detected a few times. The J gene is TRBJ1-1, the V gene TRBV30; 8 bases line up with TRBD1. J was trimmed by 5 bases and V by 5 bases; bases with no gene match: 7. The V gene's germline CDR1 is GTSNPN and CDR2 SVGIG (reference sequence). The CDR3 has 13 residues. The CDR3 sequence is CAWQDRVGTEAFF. The CDR3 DNA follows: TGTGCCTGGCAGGACAGGGTGGGTACTGAAGCTTTCTTT.